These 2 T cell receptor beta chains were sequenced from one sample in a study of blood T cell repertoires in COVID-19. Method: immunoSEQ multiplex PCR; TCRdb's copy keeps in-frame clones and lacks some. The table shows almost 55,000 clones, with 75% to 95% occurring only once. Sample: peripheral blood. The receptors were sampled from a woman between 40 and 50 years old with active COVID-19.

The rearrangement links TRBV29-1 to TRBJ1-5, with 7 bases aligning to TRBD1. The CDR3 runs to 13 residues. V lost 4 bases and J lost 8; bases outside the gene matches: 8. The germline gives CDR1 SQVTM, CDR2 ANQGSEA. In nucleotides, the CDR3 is TGCAGCGTTGGTGTGCAGGGGGACGAGCCCCAGCATTTT. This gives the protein CSVGVQGDEPQHF. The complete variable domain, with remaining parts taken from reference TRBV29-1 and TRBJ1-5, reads SAVISQKPSRDICQRGTSLTIQCQVDSQVTMMFWYRQQPGQSLTLIATANQGSEATYESGFVIDKFPISRPNLTFSTLTVSNMSPEDSSIYLCSVGVQGDEPQHFGDGTRLSIL.

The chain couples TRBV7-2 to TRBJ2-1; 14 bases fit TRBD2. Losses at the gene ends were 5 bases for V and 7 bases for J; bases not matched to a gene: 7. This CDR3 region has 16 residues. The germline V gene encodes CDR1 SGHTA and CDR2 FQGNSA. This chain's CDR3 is CASSLRTSGGWNEQFF. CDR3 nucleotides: TGTGCCAGCAGCCTCCGGACTAGCGGGGGGTGGAATGAGCAGTTCTTC. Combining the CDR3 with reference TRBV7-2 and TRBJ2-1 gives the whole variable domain GAGVSQSPSNKVTEKGKDVELRCDPISGHTALYWYRQSLGQGLEFLIYFQGNSAPDKSGLPSDRFSAERTGGSVSTLTIQRTQQEDSAVYLCASSLRTSGGWNEQFFGPGTRLTVL.